These 17 T cell receptor beta chains were sequenced from one sample in a study of T cell repertoires in cytomegalovirus infection. TCRdb re-derived calls from the reads in MiXCR, one entry per CDR3 protein. The repertoire holds 350,000 to 500,000 distinct CDR3 sequences, approximately 31% seen once, with around 15% in the top ten. Sample: PBMCs. The receptor source for this set is a human donor in good health (CMV status not recorded). Some clones in this sample may be carry-over from other donors' samples.

The rearrangement uses TRBV27 and TRBJ2-1; tentative D call: TRBD1 (5 bases). The CDR3 totals 12 residues. Germline CDR1 and CDR2: MNHEY and SMNVEV (reference sequence). Trimming took 6 bases from V and 8 from J, leaving 11 bases between them. The CDR3 loop reads CASRSVGDEQFF. In nucleotides, the CDR3 is TGTGCCAGCAGATCAGTAGGGGATGAGCAGTTCTTC.

The chain carries TRBV6-5 and TRBJ1-1; tentatively, D is TRBD1 (5 bases). The V and J ends lost 2 bases and 4 bases respectively, with 8 bases between them. Per the germline V gene, CDR1 is MNHEY and CDR2 is SVGAGI. The CDR3 has 13 residues. CDR3: CASSYGGSTEAFF. CDR3 in DNA: TGTGCCAGCAGTTACGGGGGGAGCACTGAAGCTTTCTTT.

The V call is TRBV20-1, the J call TRBJ1-4; tentative D call: TRBD1 (6 bases). Germline CDR1 DFQATT, CDR2 SNEGSKA (reference sequence). With 6 bases removed from V and 7 bases from J, the gap between germline ends came to 18 bases. This CDR3 comprises 14 residues. CDR3 amino acids: CSARGPGAGEKLFF. The CDR3 region has the DNA TGCAGTGCCCGGGGGCCGGGGGCTGGTGAAAAACTGTTTTTT.

This clonotype was picked up a small number of times. V and J are TRBV19 and TRBJ2-2, with 12 bases that match TRBD2. Germline V gives CDR1 LNHDA, CDR2 SQIVND (reference sequence). The CDR3 has 15 residues. Trimming took 8 bases from V and 5 from J; bases not matched to a gene: 6. The CDR3 sequence is CASRTSGGKTGELFF. CDR3 nucleotides: TGTGCCAGTCGAACTAGCGGGGGGAAGACCGGGGAGCTGTTTTTT.

This clonotype was detected a few times. This may come from a read error, since a much larger clone is one base off. The J gene is TRBJ2-3, the V gene TRBV7-2, with 10 bases aligning to TRBD2. This CDR3 has 15 amino acids. In germline, CDR1 is SGHTA, CDR2 FQGNSA. Germline trimming cut 5 bases from V and 1 base from J; bases unmatched to any gene: 3. CDR3 nucleotides: TGTGCCAGCAGCGGGACTAGCGTAGGCACAGATACGCAGTATTTT. Translating gives CASSGTSVGTDTQYF.

In its sample, this clonotype was seen a few times. V is TRBV7-3 and J is TRBJ2-5; no reliable D call. Per germline, CDR1 SGHTA and CDR2 FQGTGA. V was pared by 5 bases and J by 5 bases, with 15 bases between. This CDR3 has 14 residues. CDR3 amino acids: CASSHTRCWETQYF. CDR3 nucleotides: TGTGCCAGCAGCCACACTCGTTGTTGGGAGACCCAGTACTTC.

This chain links TRBV15 with TRBJ2-1; TRBD2 aligns across 10 bases. The trim removed 0 bases at V and 3 bases at J, leaving 2 bases unmatched. The CDR3 totals 16 residues. Looked up from germline, CDR1 is LNHNV and CDR2 is YYDKDF (reference sequence). CDR3 DNA sequence: TGTGCCACCAGCAGAGAACTAGCGGGGATCTACAATGAGCAGTTCTTC. Translated, it gives CATSRELAGIYNEQFF.

The chain joins TRBV5-6 to TRBJ1-2; the D gene is possibly TRBD1 (5 bases). There are 15 residues in the CDR3. V lost 0 bases, J lost 1 base, and 10 bases lay in between. The germline V gene encodes CDR1 SGHDT and CDR2 YYEEEE. As DNA, the CDR3 is TGTGCCAGCAGCTTGGGAGGGGATTTTAACTATGGCTACACCTTC. As protein: CASSLGGDFNYGYTF.

For this clonotype: Possible read error: a much larger clone is one base away. The chain couples TRBV7-2 to TRBJ2-1; D is uncertain. The CDR3 consists of 17 residues. Germline values: CDR1 SGHTA, CDR2 FQGNSA. CDR3: CASSLDPGIITYHEQFF. The DNA of the CDR3 is TGTGCCAGCAGCTTAGATCCAGGAATTATCACCTACCATGAGCAGTTCTTC.

In nucleotides, the CDR3 is TGTGCCAGCAGCCTGGGACTAGCGTTGAATGAGCAGTTCTTC. Translation: CASSLGLALNEQFF. The rearrangement links TRBV28 to TRBJ2-1; TRBD2 agrees at 10 bases. Germline V gene lookup returns CDR1 MDHEN and CDR2 SYDVKM. The CDR3 is made up of 14 amino acids. Trimming took 6 bases from V and 7 from J; bases not matched to a gene: 6.

The table lists this clonotype with many counts. This rearrangement joins TRBV6-2 or TRBV6-3 to TRBJ1-5; D perhaps matches TRBD1 (6 bases). The V and J ends lost 2 bases and 6 bases respectively, with 14 bases between them. The germline gives CDR1 MNHEY, CDR2 SVGEGT. The CDR3 has 15 amino acids. The CDR3, as DNA: TGTGCCAGCAGTTACCGCACAGGGTCTGGTCAGCCCCAGCATTTT. Translation gives CASSYRTGSGQPQHF.

The rearrangement links TRBV5-1 to TRBJ2-2; D possibly uses TRBD1 or TRBD2 (5 bases each). The V and J ends lost 1 base and 1 base respectively, with 11 bases between them. The CDR3 has 16 amino acids. The V gene's germline CDR1 is SGHRS and CDR2 YFSETQ. The CDR3 loop is CASSLMGVGNTGELFF. The CDR3 DNA is TGCGCCAGCAGCTTGATGGGGGTAGGGAACACCGGGGAGCTGTTTTTT.

This chain joins TRBV27 and TRBJ1-2; unclear D gene. This CDR3 region has 15 residues. V was cut by 5 bases and J by 12 bases, with 25 bases left in between. Germline values: CDR1 MNHEY, CDR2 SMNVEV (reference sequence). The DNA of the CDR3 is TGTGCCAGCAGTCCAGCTGCAGACCAAGGGAAGGATCACACCTTC. It specifies CASSPAADQGKDHTF.

This clonotype was picked up a small number of times. The J gene is TRBJ2-2, the V gene TRBV6-2 or TRBV6-3; TRBD1 might be the D (5 bases). The germline V and J ends were trimmed by 4 bases and 2 bases, with 11 bases remaining between them. The CDR3 extends over 15 amino acids. CDR1 MNHEY and CDR2 SVGEGT come from the germline V gene. CDR3 nucleotide sequence: TGTGCCAGCAGTTTTGGGGCGACAAACACCGGGGAGCTGTTTTTT. This sequence encodes CASSFGATNTGELFF.

This clonotype was counted between two and nine times. J is TRBJ2-5 and V is TRBV12-3 or TRBV12-4; 12 nucleotides match TRBD2. V lost 4 bases and J lost 2; bases outside the gene matches: 5. CDR3 length: 16 residues. The CDR3 sequence: CASSSGTSGWQETQYF. The CDR3 nucleotides are TGTGCCAGCAGTTCCGGGACTAGCGGGTGGCAAGAGACCCAGTACTTC.

This clonotype turned up a few times. This chain joins TRBV19 and TRBJ1-1; 7 bases map to TRBD1. The CDR3 sequence is 13 residues long. Per the germline V gene, CDR1 is LNHDA and CDR2 is SQIVND (reference sequence). V shed 7 bases, J shed 4 bases, and the junction held 6 bases outside the gene matches. This CDR3 is CASTRQGGTEAFF. CDR3 bases: TGTGCCAGTACCCGACAGGGCGGCACTGAAGCTTTCTTT.

The chain is built from TRBV7-2 and TRBJ1-6; D is unresolved. The ends were cut back, 8 bases at V and 10 bases at J, with 15 bases in the middle. The CDR3 contains 13 residues. Per the germline V gene, CDR1 is SGHTA and CDR2 is FQGNSA. Here the CDR3 reads CASARKVQSPLHF. The DNA for the CDR3 is TGTGCCAGCGCCCGGAAAGTGCAGTCACCCCTCCACTTT.